Below, one T cell receptor beta chain is given with its context. The CDR3 spans 17 residues. V was cut by 1 base and J by 0 bases, with 13 bases left in between. Germline values: CDR1 SEHNR, CDR2 FQNEAQ (reference sequence). These data come from a study of T cell changes during pregnancy in multiple sclerosis. The table came from immunoSEQ multiplex PCR; TCRdb's copy has only in-frame clones and leaves some out. This sample has nearly 40,000 clones, with about 90% found just once. This material consisted of CD4+ T cells from peripheral blood mononuclear cells, taken in the third trimester of pregnancy. This clonotype was obtained from a female donor with multiple sclerosis, enrolled in a pregnancy study. The rearrangement uses TRBV7-9 and TRBJ2-4; D unresolved. The CDR3, as DNA: TGTGCCAGCAGCTTAGAGGTGGGCTTTCTAGCCAAAAACATTCAGTACTTC. Translated, it gives CASSLEVGFLAKNIQYF. Full variable domain (remainder filled in from reference TRBV7-9 and TRBJ2-4): DTGVSQNPRHKITKRGQNVTFRCDPISEHNRLYWYRQTLGQGPEFLTYFQNEAQLEKSRLLSDRFSAERPKGSFSTLEIQRTEQGDSAMYLCASSLEVGFLAKNIQYFGAGTRLSVL.